A single sample gave rise to the 18 T cell receptor beta chains below, sequenced in a study of CD8 T cells in Susac syndrome. The RNA input was 0.5 to 1 ug, and it was reverse transcribed with random hexamers. Each CDR3 protein gets one entry after TCRdb re-called the immunoSEQ multiplex PCR reads with MiXCR. Altogether roughly 89,000 distinct CDR3 sequences are present, 90% to 97% being singletons, with the ten largest covering about 0.68%. Sequencing input: CD8+ T cells from PBMCs. Receptor source: a human donor with Susac syndrome.

V usage is TRBV30 and J usage is TRBJ1-4; tentatively, D is TRBD1 (5 bases). Germline V gene sequence: CDR1 GTSNPN, CDR2 SVGIG (reference sequence). The CDR3 totals 15 residues. V gave up 1 base and J gave up 0 bases, with 9 bases separating them. The CDR3 sequence: CAWSGTPSTNEKLFF. CDR3 in DNA: TGTGCCTGGAGTGGGACACCTTCAACTAATGAAAAACTGTTTTTT.

The V gene is TRBV20-1, the J gene TRBJ1-5; no reliable D call. This CDR3 has 14 amino acids. V was trimmed by 6 bases and J by 4 bases, leaving 16 bases between them. Germline V CDR1 and CDR2: DFQATT, SNEGSKA (reference sequence). The CDR3 is CSAPGGQLNQPQHF. Here the CDR3 DNA reads TGCAGTGCCCCCGGCGGGCAGCTGAATCAGCCCCAGCATTTT.

This clonotype came up once. The chain combines TRBV7-2 with TRBJ1-1, with 8 bases aligning to TRBD1. The CDR3 sequence is 14 residues long. The V gene end was trimmed by 4 bases and the J gene end by 5 bases; junction bases not matched to a gene: 6. Germline CDR1 is SGHTA and CDR2 is FQGNSA. The CDR3 here is CASSSMTGETEAFF. CDR3 in DNA: TGTGCCAGCAGCTCGATGACAGGGGAAACTGAAGCTTTCTTT.

This clonotype was seen just once. CDR3 nucleotides: TGTGCCAGTAACGAGCGGGGGCGCACAGATACGCAGTATTTT. As protein: CASNERGRTDTQYF. This sequence joins TRBV19 and TRBJ2-3; the match to TRBD2 covers 8 bases. The J segment lost 1 base and the V segment lost 7 bases, leaving 4 bases of the junction unmatched. From germline, CDR1 is LNHDA and CDR2 SQIVND (reference sequence). The CDR3 is 14 residues long.

This rearrangement joins TRBV6-2 or TRBV6-3 to TRBJ1-5; D is perhaps TRBD1 (6 bases). Germline CDR1 reads MNHEY; CDR2 reads SVGEGT. This CDR3 has 13 residues. V gave up 7 bases and J gave up 7 bases, with 14 bases separating them. CDR3 protein: CASKTGLGQPQHF. Here the CDR3 DNA reads TGTGCCAGCAAGACAGGCCTGGGACAGCCCCAGCATTTT.

V and J are TRBV4-1 and TRBJ2-3; 7 bases fit TRBD2. V lost 3 bases and J lost 5; bases outside the gene matches: 5. This CDR3 is built from 14 residues. Per the germline V gene, CDR1 is MGHRA and CDR2 is YSYEKL. The CDR3 bases are TGCGCCAGCAGCCAGACGGGGAGGGTAGATACGCAGTATTTT. Amino acids: CASSQTGRVDTQYF.

This clonotype was observed a single time. This chain uses TRBV14 with TRBJ1-1; 7 bases match TRBD1. Looked up from germline, CDR1 is SGHDN and CDR2 is FVKESK. V trimming: 3 bases; J trimming: 5 bases; junction bases outside the gene matches: 12. CDR3 size: 16 residues. Here the CDR3 reads CASSHRQGVTNTEAFF. The CDR3 nucleotides are TGTGCCAGCAGCCACCGACAGGGTGTCACGAATACTGAAGCTTTCTTT.

This chain links TRBV29-1 with TRBJ1-2, with D possibly TRBD1 on 6 matching bases. Trimming cost V 5 bases and J 8 bases, with 12 bases left between them. Germline-derived CDR1 and CDR2 are SQVTM and ANQGSEA. The CDR3 is 11 amino acids. The CDR3 coding sequence is TGCAGCGTTTTAACAGGGCACGGCTACACCTTC. Translated, it gives CSVLTGHGYTF.

The CDR3 coding sequence is TGTGCCTGGAGTCGGGGACAGGGCGAAGCTTTCTTT. This translates into CAWSRGQGEAFF. The chain combines TRBV30 with TRBJ1-1, with 9 bases matching TRBD1. V lost 2 bases and J lost 8; bases outside the gene matches: 3. The CDR3 loop spans 12 amino acids. The germline gives CDR1 GTSNPN, CDR2 SVGIG (reference sequence).

This clonotype has just one count. The chain joins TRBV27 to TRBJ1-6; the match to TRBD1 covers 8 bases. Looked up from germline, CDR1 is MNHEY and CDR2 is SMNVEV (reference sequence). The ends lost 6 bases at V and 3 bases at J; junction bases unmatched: 7. This CDR3 has 16 residues. The CDR3 region is CASSTDRDFYNSPLHF. Written as DNA, the CDR3 is TGTGCCAGCAGCACGGACAGGGACTTCTATAATTCACCCCTCCACTTT.

The chain joins TRBV4-2 to TRBJ1-1; no definite D call. Deletions cut 0 bases from V and 4 bases from J, with 9 bases between. CDR1 is LGHNA and CDR2 is YNFKEQ in the germline V gene. The CDR3 length is 14 residues. The CDR3 loop is CASSQDRIGTEAFF. The CDR3 nucleotides read TGTGCCAGCAGCCAAGATAGGATAGGCACTGAAGCTTTCTTT.

CDR3: CASSQRVAGGHDTQYF. CDR3 coding DNA: TGCGCCAGCAGCCAACGGGTAGCGGGGGGGCACGATACGCAGTATTTT. V usage is TRBV4-3 and J usage is TRBJ2-3, with 11 positions matching TRBD2. The V segment lost 2 bases and the J segment 6 bases; nucleotides outside the gene matches: 7. The CDR3 spans 16 residues. The germline V gene has CDR1 LGHNA and CDR2 YSLEER.

This clonotype was observed once. The chain links TRBV29-1 to TRBJ2-5; D not certain. The V gene's germline CDR1 is SQVTM and CDR2 ANQGSEA. The CDR3 runs 12 residues. V dropped 4 bases and J dropped 1 base, with 7 bases sitting between them. The CDR3, as DNA: TGCAGCGTTGGGCCAGGCCAAGAGACCCAGTACTTC. Encoded protein: CSVGPGQETQYF.

The chain has TRBV7-2 and TRBJ2-5; D possibly corresponds to TRBD1 (5 bases). This CDR3 comprises 14 residues. Looked up from germline, CDR1 is SGHTA and CDR2 is FQGNSA. V lost 0 bases and J lost 3, with 8 bases in between. Here the CDR3 DNA reads TGTGCCAGCAGCTTAGCAGCGACAGAAGAGACCCAGTACTTC. Translated: CASSLAATEETQYF.

This clonotype appeared once. The V call is TRBV2, the J call TRBJ2-5; 8 nucleotides line up with TRBD2. V was clipped by 3 bases and J by 5 bases; unmatched bases: 5. Germline assignment: CDR1 SNHLY and CDR2 FYNNEI. The CDR3 totals 14 residues. The CDR3 loop reads CASSDGSGAETQYF. CDR3 in DNA: TGTGCCAGCAGTGACGGTAGCGGGGCCGAGACCCAGTACTTC.

In nucleotides, the CDR3 is TGCAGCTTTCGCGAGACGGCTTCCTACGAGCAGTACTTC. Translation: CSFRETASYEQYF. This chain connects TRBV29-1 to TRBJ2-7; no definite D call. The germline V and J ends were trimmed by 8 bases and 1 base, with 15 bases remaining between them. Looked up from germline, CDR1 is SQVTM and CDR2 is ANQGSEA. The CDR3 spans 13 residues.

J is TRBJ1-5 and V is TRBV30, with a possible D match to TRBD1 (6 bases). Germline assignment: CDR1 GTSNPN and CDR2 SVGIG (reference sequence). The CDR3 runs to 17 residues. Trimming stripped 2 bases from V and 1 base from J, with 18 bases between. CDR3: CAWSPRGGEPSNQPQHF. CDR3 in DNA: TGTGCCTGGAGTCCCCGAGGGGGGGAGCCGAGCAATCAGCCCCAGCATTTT.

This clonotype occurred once. This sequence joins TRBV29-1 and TRBJ2-7; TRBD1 matches at 8 bases. Germline V gene data show CDR1 as SQVTM and CDR2 as ANQGSEA. V lost 0 bases to trimming and J lost 3 bases; unmatched junction nucleotides: 4. The CDR3 loop spans 14 amino acids. CDR3 region: CSVEEPGQGYEQYF. DNA of the CDR3: TGCAGCGTTGAAGAGCCCGGACAGGGCTACGAGCAGTACTTC.